Shown below are 11 T cell receptor beta chains from a single sample sequenced in a study of cytomegalovirus exposure and HLA in healthy donors. The PCR ran on 60 Vbeta and 13 Jbeta primers. Libraries were prepared by immunoSEQ multiplex PCR; TCRdb keeps only in-frame clonotypes and omits some of them. The top ten hold approximately 24% of the sample, which has 60,000 or so clones, around 80% seen once. The sample comprised PBMCs. These receptors originate from a woman aged 40 to 50 in good health and CMV-seropositive.

The genes are TRBV19 and TRBJ2-6; possible D gene TRBD1, 6 bases. Per the germline V gene, CDR1 is LNHDA and CDR2 is SQIVND (reference sequence). V lost 4 bases to trimming and J lost 1 base, with 14 bases between them. This CDR3 has 17 amino acids. As DNA, the CDR3 is TGTGCCAGTAGTAGACGAGGACAGACGTCTGGGGCCAACGTCCTGACTTTC. Its protein product is CASSRRGQTSGANVLTF.

The gene calls are TRBV6-1 and TRBJ1-2; D is perhaps TRBD1 (5 bases). V lost 3 bases and J 3 bases, leaving 14 bases between the germline ends. Germline CDR1 and CDR2: MNHNS and SASEGT. This CDR3 region has 15 residues. CDR3: CASSDTGGDYYGYTF. Here the CDR3 DNA reads TGTGCCAGCAGTGATACCGGAGGGGACTACTATGGCTACACCTTC.

J is TRBJ1-3 and V is TRBV6-5, with D possibly matching TRBD1 (6 bases). In germline, CDR1 is MNHEY, CDR2 SVGAGI. The length of the CDR3 is 15 residues. The V gene lost 6 bases and the J gene lost 0 bases, with 12 bases spanning the gap. Here the CDR3 reads CASRRTEDSGNTIYF. Written as DNA, the CDR3 is TGTGCCAGCAGAAGGACAGAGGACTCTGGAAACACCATATATTTT.

This clone was found once. This rearrangement joins TRBV29-1 to TRBJ1-5, with a tentative D call TRBD1 (5 bases). Per the germline V gene, CDR1 is SQVTM and CDR2 is ANQGSEA. V lost 7 bases to trimming and J lost 7 bases, with 20 bases between them. The CDR3 contains 14 residues. CDR3 protein: CSGTMEGEGQPQHF. CDR3 DNA sequence: TGCAGCGGTACCATGGAAGGGGAGGGGCAGCCCCAGCATTTT.

This clone has a handful of counts. The junction departs from germline at one end; a sequencing error may be responsible. The chain is built from TRBV5-1 and TRBJ1-1, with D possibly matching TRBD1 (5 bases). The CDR3 consists of 14 residues. The germline gives CDR1 SGHRS, CDR2 YFSETQ. The DNA of the CDR3 is TGTGCCAGCAGCTTGCCAGGGAAGGACACTGAAGCTTTCTTT. Its translation is CASSLPGKDTEAFF.

This clone appeared a few times. The CDR3 DNA reads TGTGCCAGCAGCTTAAAACTAGCGGGCGGGGAGCTGTTTTTT. Translation: CASSLKLAGGELFF. The genes are TRBV7-3 and TRBJ2-2; 9 nucleotides agree with TRBD2. Germline assignment: CDR1 SGHTA and CDR2 FQGTGA. The CDR3 has 14 residues. V was pared by 1 base and J by 7 bases, with 1 base of the junction left unmatched. Full variable domain (rest looked up from reference TRBV7-3 and TRBJ2-2): GAGVSQTPSNKVTEKGKYVELRCDPISGHTALYWYRQSLGQGPEFLIYFQGTGAADDSGLPNDRFFAVRPEGSVSTLKIQRTERGDSAVYLCASSLKLAGGELFFGEGSRLTVL.

The V and J genes are TRBV6-1 and TRBJ1-5; 7 bases agree with TRBD1. Germline V gene sequence: CDR1 MNHNS, CDR2 SASEGT. Trimming cost V 6 bases and J 5 bases; bases outside gene matches: 7. This CDR3 comprises 14 residues. The DNA for the CDR3 is TGTGCCAGCAGCCGCTACAGGGGCGATCAGCCCCAGCATTTT. It yields the protein CASSRYRGDQPQHF.

V is TRBV5-1 and J is TRBJ2-3; 8 nucleotides match TRBD2. CDR1 and CDR2 (germline): SGHRS, YFSETQ. V trimming: 1 base; J trimming: 2 bases; junction bases outside the gene matches: 3. This CDR3 has 15 residues. Written as DNA, the CDR3 is TGCGCCAGCAGCTTGATCGGGGGGGCCACAGATACGCAGTATTTT. Amino acids: CASSLIGGATDTQYF.

The rearrangement uses TRBV9 and TRBJ2-3; 8 bases match TRBD2. After removal of 0 bases from V and 1 base from J, the junction contained 7 bases not matched to a gene. This CDR3 is built from 17 residues. Germline loops: CDR1 SGDLS, CDR2 YYNGEE. In DNA, the CDR3 is TGTGCCAGCAGCGTAGCCCGGGGGGGGAAGGGCACAGATACGCAGTATTTT. Its translation is CASSVARGGKGTDTQYF. Variable domain in full (rest from reference TRBV9 and TRBJ2-3): DSGVTQTPKHLITATGQRVTLRCSPRSGDLSVYWYQQSLDQGLQFLIQYYNGEERAKGNILERFSAQQFPDLHSELNLSSLELGDSALYFCASSVARGGKGTDTQYFGPGTRLTVL.

This clone was found a few times. The chain has TRBV5-1 and TRBJ2-6; D is unresolved. The germline V gene encodes CDR1 SGHRS and CDR2 YFSETQ. V was shortened by 5 bases and J by 1 base, with 7 bases between the two germline ends. The length of the CDR3 is 14 residues. The CDR3 bases are TGCGCCAGCAGAGAGGTTTCTGGGGCCAACGTCCTGACTTTC. This translates into CASREVSGANVLTF.

The CDR3 reads CASSLGQVFHEQYF. The DNA of the CDR3 is TGCGCCAGCAGCCTAGGACAGGTTTTCCACGAGCAGTACTTC. This chain links TRBV5-1 with TRBJ2-7; 7 bases align to TRBD1. Germline loops: CDR1 SGHRS, CDR2 YFSETQ. The CDR3 contains 14 residues. The V and J ends lost 4 bases and 5 bases, in that order; junction bases with no gene match: 9.